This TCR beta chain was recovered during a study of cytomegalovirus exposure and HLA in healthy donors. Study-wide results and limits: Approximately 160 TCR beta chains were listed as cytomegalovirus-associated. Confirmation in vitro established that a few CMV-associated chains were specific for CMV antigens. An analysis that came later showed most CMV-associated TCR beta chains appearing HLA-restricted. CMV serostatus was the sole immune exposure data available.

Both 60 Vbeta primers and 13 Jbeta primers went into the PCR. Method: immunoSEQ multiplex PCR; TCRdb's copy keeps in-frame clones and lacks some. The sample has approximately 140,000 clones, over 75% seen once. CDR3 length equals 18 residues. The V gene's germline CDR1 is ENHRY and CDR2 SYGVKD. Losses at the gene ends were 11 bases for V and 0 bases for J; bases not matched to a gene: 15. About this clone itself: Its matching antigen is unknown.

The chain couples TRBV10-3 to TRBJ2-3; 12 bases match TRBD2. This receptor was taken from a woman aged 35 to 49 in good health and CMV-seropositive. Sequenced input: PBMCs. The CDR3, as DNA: TGTGCCTTAAGGACTAGCGGGGTCCTCCGGGCTAGCACAGATACGCAGTATTTT. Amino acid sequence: CALRTSGVLRASTDTQYF.